What follows is one T cell receptor (beta chain) and its context. Antigen specificity is unknown. Germline and junction disagree at one end, which may indicate a read error. Unrecorded immune exposure was likely among donors, who were nominally healthy when sampled. The data are from a study of cytomegalovirus exposure and HLA in healthy donors. Germline assignment: CDR1 SEHNR and CDR2 FQNEAQ (reference sequence). This CDR3 is built from 15 residues. Primers for the PCR totalled 60 Vbeta and 13 Jbeta. In the original workflow: Around 80 million unique TCR beta chains, around 11 million of them shared, were counted by a later analysis. Libraries were prepared by immunoSEQ multiplex PCR; TCRdb keeps only in-frame clonotypes and omits some of them. That table gives V, J and clone size, and the DNA gave D and trimming. The sample consists of about 220,000 clones, 60% to 80% of them appearing once. Findings of the study overall: In vitro testing confirmed a few CMV-associated chains as specific for CMV antigens. An analysis that was carried out later associated 16,951 TCR beta sequences with HLA alleles at 0.05 false discovery rate.

The chain couples TRBV7-9 to TRBJ2-7, with D possibly TRBD1 on 5 matching bases. What was sequenced was PBMCs. The source is a woman in her twenties or thirties in good health and CMV-seronegative. Written as DNA, the CDR3 is TGTTCCAGCAGCTTAGGTCCAGGGAATTCATACGAGCAGTACTTC. Protein: CSSSLGPGNSYEQYF.